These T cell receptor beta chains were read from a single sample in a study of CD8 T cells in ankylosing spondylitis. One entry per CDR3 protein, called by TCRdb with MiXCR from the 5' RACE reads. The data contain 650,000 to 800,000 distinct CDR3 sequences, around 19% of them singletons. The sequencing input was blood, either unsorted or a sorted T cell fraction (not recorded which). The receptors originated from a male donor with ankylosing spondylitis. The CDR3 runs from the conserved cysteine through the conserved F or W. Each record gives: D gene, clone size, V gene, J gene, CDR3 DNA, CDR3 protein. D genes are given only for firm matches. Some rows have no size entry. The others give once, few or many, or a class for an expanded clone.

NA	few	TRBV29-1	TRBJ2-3	TGCAGCGCCGACCCGGGAGACAGCTACACAGATACGCAGTATTTT	CSADPGDSYTDTQYF
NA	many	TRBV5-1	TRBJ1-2	TGCGCCAGCAGCACAGGACGCCCGGCTAACTATGGCTACACCTTC	CASSTGRPANYGYTF
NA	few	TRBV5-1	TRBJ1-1	TGCGCCAGCAGCTTGGTTGGGCGTAGCACGGATACTGAAGCTTTCTTT	CASSLVGRSTDTEAFF
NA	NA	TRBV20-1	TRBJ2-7	TGCAGTGCTAGGTCCAGGGTGTCCTACGAGCAGTACTTC	CSARSRVSYEQYF
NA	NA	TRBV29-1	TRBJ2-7	TGCAGCGCCACCTCGGGGGACGAGCAGTACTTC	CSATSGDEQYF
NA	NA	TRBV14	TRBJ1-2	TGTGCCAGCAGCCAATTACCCTCCCATGCGTATGGCTACACCTTC	CASSQLPSHAYGYTF
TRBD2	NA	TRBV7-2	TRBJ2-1	TGTGCCAGCAGATTCTCTAGCGGGAACTCCTACAATGAGCAGTTCTTC	CASRFSSGNSYNEQFF
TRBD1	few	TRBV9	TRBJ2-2	TGTGCCAGCAGCGTGACAGGGACGGGCGGGGAGCTGTTTTTT	CASSVTGTGGELFF
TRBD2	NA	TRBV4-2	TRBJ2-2	TGTGCCAGCAGCGAACATAGTACGCGGGAGCCACTGGTTGTGGACACCGGGGAGCTGTTTTTT	CASSEHSTREPLVVDTGELFF
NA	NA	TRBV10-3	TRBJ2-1	TGTGCCATCAGTGGACGTGGGGGGAGCTCCTACAATGAGCAGTTCTTC	CAISGRGGSSYNEQFF
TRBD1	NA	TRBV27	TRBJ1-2	TGTGCCAGCAGTACAACAGGGGGCGACGGAGGCTACACCTTC	CASSTTGGDGGYTF
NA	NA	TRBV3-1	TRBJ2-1	TGTGCCAGCAGCCCATTCCCATCGTCGAGGAGCTTATACAATGAGCAGTTCTTC	CASSPFPSSRSLYNEQFF
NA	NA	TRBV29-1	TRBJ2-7	TGCAGCGTTGAAGATTCATTTCCGGGGCAGTACTTC	CSVEDSFPGQYF
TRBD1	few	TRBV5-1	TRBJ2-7	TGCGCCAGCAGCCTCCTCGACAGGGACTACGAGCAGTACTTC	CASSLLDRDYEQYF